The 14 T cell receptor beta chains in this list originate from one sample, sequenced in a study of PD-1 blockade in classical Hodgkin lymphoma. Sequenced by immunoSEQ multiplex PCR; TCRdb stores in-frame clones only, minus some. The sample contains about 93,000 clones, around 80% of which appear only once. Time point: cycle 4 day 1 (C4D1), after 6 weeks of nivolumab. Each patient's relapse followed autologous stem cell transplantation, and brentuximab vedotin exposure varied. The sample here was peripheral blood mononuclear cells (PBMCs), taken before the fourth cycle of nivolumab. These receptor sequences come from a human donor with classical Hodgkin lymphoma.

The V gene is TRBV27, the J gene TRBJ2-7; tentative D call: TRBD1 (6 bases). CDR3 length equals 14 residues. The germline V gene has CDR1 MNHEY and CDR2 SMNVEV (reference sequence). The germline V and J ends were trimmed by 5 bases and 3 bases, with 14 bases remaining between them. The CDR3 loop is CASSPWDTNYEQYF. CDR3 in DNA: TGTGCCAGCAGTCCCTGGGACACCAACTACGAGCAGTACTTC.

The chain joins TRBV6-5 to TRBJ1-2, with 10 nucleotides matching TRBD1. The CDR3 sequence is 16 residues long. V lost 1 base and J lost 4; bases outside the gene matches: 6. Germline CDR1 MNHEY, CDR2 SVGAGI. CDR3 sequence: CASSYYPTGGLYGYTF. CDR3 sequence (DNA): TGTGCCAGCAGTTACTATCCGACAGGGGGCCTCTATGGCTACACCTTC.

The chain is built from TRBV29-1 and TRBJ2-5, with D hard to call. Germline V gene data show CDR1 as SQVTM and CDR2 as ANQGSEA. Trimming removed 6 bases at V and 2 bases at J, with 4 bases between. The CDR3 loop spans 10 amino acids. CDR3 loop: CSVGQETQYF. DNA of the CDR3: TGCAGCGTGGGTCAAGAGACCCAGTACTTC. The full variable domain, in which reference TRBV29-1 and TRBJ2-5 provide the parts outside the CDR3, is SAVISQKPSRDICQRGTSLTIQCQVDSQVTMMFWYRQQPGQSLTLIATANQGSEATYESGFVIDKFPISRPNLTFSTLTVSNMSPEDSSIYLCSVGQETQYFGPGTRLLVL.

V gene TRBV6-1 combines with J gene TRBJ1-5; 9 bases are shared with TRBD1. The CDR3 consists of 14 residues. V lost 6 bases and J lost 3; bases outside the gene matches: 3. Looked up from germline, CDR1 is MNHNS and CDR2 is SASEGT. CDR3 bases: TGTGCCAGCAGCTTACAGGGGGCCAATCAGCCCCAGCATTTT. It encodes CASSLQGANQPQHF.

The chain has TRBV30 and TRBJ1-5, with D perhaps matching TRBD1 (6 bases). Looked up from germline, CDR1 is GTSNPN and CDR2 is SVGIG (reference sequence). This CDR3 region has 13 residues. Between the trimmed V and J ends, which lost 3 bases and 5 bases, there was a span of 11 bases. CDR3 DNA sequence: TGTGCCTGGAGAGGGGCAGGGGATCAGCCCCAGCATTTT. This codes for CAWRGAGDQPQHF.

The genes are TRBV10-2 and TRBJ2-5; 14 bases are shared with TRBD2. Trimming removed 6 bases from V and 5 bases from J; junction bases left unmatched: 8. CDR3 length: 16 amino acids. CDR1 is WSHSY, CDR2 SAAADI, per germline. Here the CDR3 DNA reads TGCGCCAGCAGCGCGACTAGCGGGGGGGCCGGCGAGACCCAGTACTTC. This encodes CASSATSGGAGETQYF.

This clone was seen just once. The chain combines TRBV11-2 with TRBJ2-2, with D possibly being TRBD1 or TRBD2 (6 bases each). Germline loops: CDR1 SGHAT, CDR2 FQNNGV. The CDR3 runs to 16 residues. The germline V and J ends were trimmed by 2 bases and 2 bases, with 12 bases remaining between them. CDR3 nucleotides: TGTGCCAGCAGCTTAAGGAGGGACACAAACACCGGGGAGCTGTTTTTT. Its protein is CASSLRRDTNTGELFF.

This clone was observed a handful of times. The chain combines TRBV9 with TRBJ2-2, with D tentatively TRBD2 (5 bases). V lost 0 bases and J 7 bases, leaving 16 bases between the germline ends. The germline CDR1 and CDR2 sequences are SGDLS and YYNGEE. The CDR3 is 16 residues long. CDR3 sequence reads: CASSVDGGRLIGELFF. CDR3 nucleotide sequence: TGTGCCAGCAGCGTAGACGGCGGGCGGCTCATCGGGGAGCTGTTTTTT.

The CDR3 sequence: CASSWTSGSYNEQFF. The DNA of the CDR3 is TGTGCCAGCAGCTGGACTAGCGGCTCCTACAATGAGCAGTTCTTC. This chain uses TRBV7-3 with TRBJ2-1, with TRBD2 matching over 10 bases. Germline lookup yields CDR1 SGHTA and CDR2 FQGTGA. The CDR3 has 15 amino acids. V was clipped by 4 bases and J by 0 bases; unmatched bases: 0.

The J gene is TRBJ2-1, the V gene TRBV19, with D perhaps TRBD2 (5 bases). V lost 2 bases and J lost 2, with 7 bases in between. This CDR3 is 14 amino acids long. Germline V gives CDR1 LNHDA, CDR2 SQIVND (reference sequence). The CDR3 sequence is CASSIKRAYNEQFF. The CDR3 DNA is TGTGCCAGTAGTATAAAGAGGGCCTACAATGAGCAGTTCTTC.

The chain carries TRBV5-1 and TRBJ2-3, with a possible D match to TRBD1 (5 bases). CDR1 is SGHRS and CDR2 is YFSETQ in the germline V gene. The CDR3 covers 17 residues. V was pared by 0 bases and J by 5 bases, with 19 bases between. CDR3 loop: CASSLVSTTQGIDTQYF. CDR3 bases: TGCGCCAGCAGCTTGGTCTCCACAACCCAGGGCATAGATACGCAGTATTTT. Together with reference TRBV5-1 and TRBJ2-3, the CDR3 gives the full variable domain: KAGVTQTPRYLIKTRGQQVTLSCSPISGHRSVSWYQQTPGQGLQFLFEYFSETQRNKGNFPGRFSGRQFSNSRSEMNVSTLELGDSALYLCASSLVSTTQGIDTQYFGPGTRLTVL.

The rearrangement links TRBV19 to TRBJ2-5; D may be TRBD2 (5 bases). The V end was cut by 3 bases, the J end by 5 bases, with 13 bases between. The CDR3 runs to 14 residues. Germline CDR1 and CDR2: LNHDA and SQIVND (reference sequence). The CDR3 loop is CASSMEASRETQYF. CDR3 DNA: TGTGCCAGTAGTATGGAAGCTAGCAGGGAGACCCAGTACTTC.

This chain links TRBV6-1 with TRBJ1-5, with 8 positions matching TRBD1. V trimming: 11 bases; J trimming: 0 bases; junction bases outside the gene matches: 3. This CDR3 contains 13 residues. The germline CDR1 and CDR2 sequences are MNHNS and SASEGT. The CDR3 protein is CAHRGYSNQPQHF. The CDR3 DNA follows: TGTGCCCACAGGGGGTATAGCAATCAGCCCCAGCATTTT.

The rearrangement links TRBV30 to TRBJ1-4; D is undetermined. The CDR3 is 14 amino acids. V was shortened by 2 bases and J by 8 bases, with 15 bases between the two germline ends. The germline V gene encodes CDR1 GTSNPN and CDR2 SVGIG (reference sequence). DNA of the CDR3: TGTGCCTGGAGTCTAATGGCCCGTGGGGAAAAACTGTTTTTT. Protein product: CAWSLMARGEKLFF.